The sequence of this T cell receptor beta chain was determined in a study of shared clonotypes between healthy human individuals. Study donors comprised healthy, HIV-negative adults devoid of recent acute infection or vaccination. This CDR3 spans 13 amino acids. The V end lost 2 bases, the J end lost 9 bases, and 12 bases lay between the germline ends. Germline assignment: CDR1 SGHVS and CDR2 FQNEAQ. Authors' analysis steps: Junction-only sequences without quality scores came from ImmunoSEQ, so filtering differed. Using immunoSEQ multiplex PCR, the repertoire was profiled, and TCRdb retains in-frame clones only, with some absent. The DNA gave D and trimming, while V, J and clone size come from that table. The data contain 2 million to 3 million clones, over 85% of them singletons.

Sequencing was done on a sample of naive CD4+ T cells from PBMCs. Subset reported: CD45RA+ positively selected. The rearrangement joins TRBV7-8 to TRBJ2-3, with a weak D call TRBD2 (6 bases). The TCR was taken from a man aged 18 to 30 in good health. Some clones in this sample may be carry-over from other donors' samples. The CDR3 nucleotides are TGTGCCAGCAGCTTAAGGGACTCGGGGACGCAGTATTTT. Amino acids: CASSLRDSGTQYF.